This TCR beta chain was captured by sequencing in a study of cytomegalovirus exposure and HLA in healthy donors. Findings and limits, study-wide: Many donors carried some public TCRs, although rarity characterized most TCR sequences. Common viral pathogens (according to a later analysis) appeared linked to several of the most significant clusters.

For this clone: What it recognizes is unknown.

Primers included in the PCR were 60 Vbeta and 13 Jbeta primers. The method was immunoSEQ multiplex PCR; TCRdb's version includes in-frame clones alone and lacks a portion of them. The sample comprises tens of thousands of clones, around three quarters of which are singletons, and about 6.3% rests with the top ten. The sample taken for sequencing was PBMCs. The TCR comes from a male donor in good health and CMV-seronegative.

Here the CDR3 reads CASSQQTNYGYTF. The CDR3 DNA reads TGTGCCAGCAGCCAACAGACTAACTATGGCTACACCTTC. The chain is built from TRBV6-6 and TRBJ1-2; unclear D gene. V was shortened by 6 bases and J by 0 bases, with 8 bases between the two germline ends. The germline V gene has CDR1 MNHNY and CDR2 SVGAGI (reference sequence). The CDR3 extends over 13 amino acids.